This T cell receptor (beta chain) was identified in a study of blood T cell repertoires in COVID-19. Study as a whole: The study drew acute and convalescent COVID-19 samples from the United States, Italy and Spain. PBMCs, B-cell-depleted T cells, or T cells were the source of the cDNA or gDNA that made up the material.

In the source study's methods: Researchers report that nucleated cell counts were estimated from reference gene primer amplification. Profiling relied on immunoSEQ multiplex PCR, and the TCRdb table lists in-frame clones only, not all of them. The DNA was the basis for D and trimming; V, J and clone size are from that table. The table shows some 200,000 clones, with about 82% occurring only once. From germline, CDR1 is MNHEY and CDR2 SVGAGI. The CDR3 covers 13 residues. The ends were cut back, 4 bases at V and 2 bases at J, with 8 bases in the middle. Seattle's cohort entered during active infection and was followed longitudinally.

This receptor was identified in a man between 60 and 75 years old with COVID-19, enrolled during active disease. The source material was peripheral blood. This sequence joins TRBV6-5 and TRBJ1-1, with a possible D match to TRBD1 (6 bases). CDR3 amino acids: CASSWTENTEAFF. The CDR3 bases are TGTGCCAGCAGTTGGACAGAAAACACTGAAGCTTTCTTT.